These 15 T cell receptor beta chains were all obtained from the same sample, sequenced in a study of T-cell reconstitution after alpha-beta-depleted transplantation in children. A TCRbeta library incorporating unique molecular identifiers was prepared. TCRdb processed the PCR reads anew with MiXCR; each CDR3 protein has one entry. This repertoire shows 600,000 to 800,000 distinct CDR3 sequences, under 15% found once; its top ten account for approximately 0.8%. The source was PBMCs, collected before TCRalphabeta/CD19-depleted stem cell transplant. These receptors came from a girl aged 2-10 years with congenital amegakaryocytic thrombocytopenia, due to receive a stem cell transplant.

The chain joins TRBV18 to TRBJ2-2, with D unresolved. The CDR3 sequence is 14 residues long. CDR1 is KGHSH and CDR2 is LQKENI in the germline V gene. The V end lost 2 bases, the J end lost 5 bases, and 9 bases lay between the germline ends. CDR3 amino acids: CASSPVGMTGELFF. For the CDR3, the DNA is TGTGCCAGCTCACCAGTAGGAATGACCGGGGAGCTGTTTTTT.

This clonotype has ten or more counts. The V and J genes are TRBV5-1 and TRBJ2-1; possibly TRBD2 for D (5 bases). Trimming removed 2 bases at V and 0 bases at J, with 9 bases between. This CDR3 has 15 amino acids. Per the germline V gene, CDR1 is SGHRS and CDR2 is YFSETQ. CDR3 region: CASSFNAGSYNEQFF. For the CDR3, the DNA is TGCGCCAGCAGCTTCAATGCGGGCTCCTACAATGAGCAGTTCTTC.

CDR3 loop: CSARDDGEQYF. Here the CDR3 DNA reads TGCAGTGCTAGAGATGACGGCGAGCAGTACTTC. The rearrangement links TRBV20-1 to TRBJ2-7; D remains unclear. The germline V and J ends were trimmed by 0 bases and 6 bases, with 6 bases remaining between them. The CDR3 loop spans 11 amino acids. CDR1 DFQATT and CDR2 SNEGSKA come from the germline V gene (reference sequence).

This clonotype was detected a few times. The DNA for the CDR3 is TGTGCCAGCTCACCAATAGGTACAGGGGAAAAGAACGAGCAGTACTTC. Translation gives CASSPIGTGEKNEQYF. The genes are TRBV18 and TRBJ2-7; 7 bases fit TRBD1. This CDR3 is built from 16 residues. Unmatched junction bases numbered 12, after V lost 2 bases and J lost 5 bases. CDR1 and CDR2 (germline): KGHSH, LQKENI.

V usage is TRBV5-1 and J usage is TRBJ2-1; D gene ambiguous. V was shortened by 1 base and J by 2 bases, with 22 bases between the two germline ends. Per the germline V gene, CDR1 is SGHRS and CDR2 is YFSETQ. The CDR3 sequence is 19 residues long. The CDR3 protein is CASSLLRSASPGAYNEQFF. CDR3 nucleotides: TGCGCCAGCAGCTTGCTCCGGAGCGCGTCCCCGGGCGCCTACAATGAGCAGTTCTTC.

There are many counts of this clonotype. The rearrangement uses TRBV20-1 and TRBJ2-3; possible D gene TRBD2, 6 bases. Between the trimmed V and J ends, which lost 2 bases and 8 bases, there was a span of 11 bases. The CDR3 consists of 12 residues. Germline V gene data show CDR1 as DFQATT and CDR2 as SNEGSKA (reference sequence). CDR3 in DNA: TGCAGTGCTAGACGACTAGAATCTACGCAGTATTTT. This gives the protein CSARRLESTQYF.

In its sample, this clonotype was seen many times. This chain joins TRBV6-5 and TRBJ2-2; D call uncertain. The germline gives CDR1 MNHEY, CDR2 SVGAGI. The CDR3 runs 17 residues. The ends were cut back, 4 bases at V and 0 bases at J, with 15 bases in the middle. The CDR3 DNA sequence: TGTGCCAGCAGTTTGTACAGTGCGGCCGCGAACACCGGGGAGCTGTTTTTT. Translated, it gives CASSLYSAAANTGELFF.

This clonotype was seen only a few times. The rearrangement joins TRBV4-1 to TRBJ2-2; 7 nucleotides line up with TRBD1. The junction had 8 bases not matched to a gene; V was cut back by 0 bases and J by 4 bases. The germline V gene encodes CDR1 MGHRA and CDR2 YSYEKL. This CDR3 is built from 17 residues. CDR3 nucleotides: TGCGCCAGCAGCCAAGAAGCGACAGGGCGGCCCACCGGGGAGCTGTTTTTT. Amino acid sequence: CASSQEATGRPTGELFF.

The chain carries TRBV5-1 and TRBJ1-2; D remains unclear. Looked up from germline, CDR1 is SGHRS and CDR2 is YFSETQ. CDR3 size: 14 residues. Between the trimmed V and J ends, which lost 0 bases and 4 bases, there was a span of 10 bases. The CDR3 nucleotides are TGCGCCAGCAGCTTGGAGAGCCCTGTCTATGGCTACACCTTC. It translates to CASSLESPVYGYTF. Variable domain in full (rest from reference TRBV5-1 and TRBJ1-2): KAGVTQTPRYLIKTRGQQVTLSCSPISGHRSVSWYQQTPGQGLQFLFEYFSETQRNKGNFPGRFSGRQFSNSRSEMNVSTLELGDSALYLCASSLESPVYGYTFGSGTRLTVV.

This clonotype was seen repeatedly, ten times or more. This chain links TRBV27 with TRBJ2-4, with D perhaps matching TRBD2 (6 bases). Germline V lookup: CDR1 MNHEY, CDR2 SMNVEV (reference sequence). CDR3 length equals 15 residues. Trimming took 4 bases from V and 5 from J, leaving 15 bases between them. CDR3 bases: TGTGCCAGCAGTTCCTGGGGGGACTCAGAAAACATTCAGTACTTC. Amino acids: CASSSWGDSENIQYF.

Note on this clonotype: A read error may be the cause here, since a much bigger clone is one base away. The chain couples TRBV20-1 to TRBJ2-1, with 9 bases aligning to TRBD2. From germline, CDR1 is DFQATT and CDR2 SNEGSKA (reference sequence). CDR3 size: 15 residues. In DNA, the CDR3 is TGCGGTGCTAGTGGTAGCGGGAGCTCCTACAATGAGCAGTTCTTC. Its protein product is CGASGSGSSYNEQFF.

In this sample, this clonotype turned up a few times. The chain links TRBV7-3 to TRBJ2-1, with TRBD2 identical over 14 bases. The CDR3 length is 17 residues. Germline V CDR1 and CDR2: SGHTA, FQGTGA. Trimming removed 1 base from V and 6 bases from J; junction bases left unmatched: 5. The CDR3 nucleotides are TGTGCCAGCAGCTTAAGCCCCGGGACTAGCGGGAGCAATGAGCAGTTCTTC. Protein product: CASSLSPGTSGSNEQFF.

The chain recombines TRBV6-2 or TRBV6-3 with TRBJ2-2; 8 bases line up with TRBD2. V shed 2 bases, J shed 2 bases, and the junction held 7 bases outside the gene matches. The CDR3 length is 17 residues. The germline CDR1 and CDR2 sequences are MNHEY and SVGEGT. The CDR3 reads CASSYPLAGFNTGELFF. CDR3 DNA sequence: TGTGCCAGCAGTTACCCTCTAGCGGGCTTTAACACCGGGGAGCTGTTTTTT.

This sequence joins TRBV12-3 or TRBV12-4 and TRBJ2-4; 12 positions match TRBD2. The CDR3 has 19 residues. The V segment lost 3 bases and the J segment 2 bases; nucleotides outside the gene matches: 11. The CDR3 coding sequence is TGTGCCAGCAGTTTCCGGCTAGCGGGAGGGCCGACGTCCAAAAACATTCAGTACTTC. Its translation is CASSFRLAGGPTSKNIQYF.

As regards this clonotype: With a much larger clone just one base away, this may be a read error. The V and J genes are TRBV11-2 and TRBJ2-1; 11 bases are a match to TRBD2. Germline values: CDR1 SGHAT, CDR2 FQNNGV. The J segment lost 6 bases and the V segment lost 1 base, leaving 5 bases of the junction unmatched. The CDR3 runs to 16 residues. The CDR3 DNA follows: TGTGCCAGCAGCTTAGGGCGACTAGCGGGATGCAATGAGCAGTTCTTC. Its translation: CASSLGRLAGCNEQFF.